Below, 10 T cell receptor beta chains from the same sample are listed, as sequenced in a study of CD8+ T cells in alopecia areata. cDNA prepared by RNA extraction and subsequent reverse transcription served as the template for sequencing. This table comes from immunoSEQ multiplex PCR, and its TCRdb copy is limited to in-frame clones, with some not included. This repertoire shows more than 10,000 clones, 50% to 70% found once; its top ten account for around 8.5%. Alopecia areata patients provided lesional scalp punch biopsies and peripheral blood, both collected for the study. The sample here was skin, taken at week 0. Receptors originate from a human donor with alopecia areata.

The CDR3 protein is CASSLEGVPYNEQFF. DNA for the CDR3: TGTGCCAGCAGCCTAGAGGGAGTCCCCTACAATGAGCAGTTCTTC. The gene calls are TRBV14 and TRBJ2-1; tentative D call: TRBD2 (5 bases). CDR1 and CDR2 (germline): SGHDN, FVKESK. V was pared by 4 bases and J by 2 bases, with 12 bases between. This CDR3 comprises 15 residues.

This sequence joins TRBV11-2 and TRBJ1-1, with a possible D match to TRBD1 (6 bases). CDR1 is SGHAT and CDR2 is FQNNGV in the germline V gene. The CDR3 runs 17 residues. Trimming removed 4 bases at V and 0 bases at J, with 18 bases between. Here the CDR3 DNA reads TGTGCCAGCAGCTGGTTAGGAGGGGGGACTCTGAACACTGAAGCTTTCTTT. Its translation is CASSWLGGGTLNTEAFF.

The rearrangement links TRBV14 to TRBJ2-7; D gene ambiguous. Trimming cost V 0 bases and J 0 bases, with 18 bases left between them. The CDR3 has 18 residues. CDR1 SGHDN and CDR2 FVKESK come from the germline V gene. The chain's CDR3 is CASSQDWLSTDSSYEQYF. The CDR3 DNA follows: TGTGCCAGCAGCCAAGATTGGCTGTCCACAGATAGCTCCTACGAGCAGTACTTC.

The chain recombines TRBV6-5 with TRBJ2-5; D not certain. Germline values: CDR1 MNHEY, CDR2 SVGAGI. V lost 5 bases and J 0 bases, leaving 10 bases between the germline ends. This CDR3 has 14 amino acids. The DNA of the CDR3 is TGTGCCAGCAGTGATACCTTGGACCAAGAGACCCAGTACTTC. As protein: CASSDTLDQETQYF.

The J gene is TRBJ2-7, the V gene TRBV6-1; 9 nucleotides match TRBD2. Germline loops: CDR1 MNHNS, CDR2 SASEGT. The CDR3 totals 14 residues. The J segment lost 5 bases and the V segment lost 6 bases, leaving 8 bases of the junction unmatched. In nucleotides, the CDR3 is TGTGCCAGCAGCCTAGCGGGAAGTGTTCACGAGCAGTACTTC. Translating it yields CASSLAGSVHEQYF.

The chain joins TRBV6-1 to TRBJ1-5, with TRBD1 identical over 7 bases. The CDR3 length is 15 residues. Losses at the gene ends were 5 bases for V and 6 bases for J; bases not matched to a gene: 10. CDR1 and CDR2 from the germline V gene are MNHNS and SASEGT. As DNA, the CDR3 is TGTGCCAGCAGTCCCCGGACAGGACACATTCAGCCCCAGCATTTT. It specifies CASSPRTGHIQPQHF.

The rearrangement uses TRBV11-2 and TRBJ2-7, with D maybe TRBD1 (5 bases). This CDR3 has 15 residues. Looked up from germline, CDR1 is SGHAT and CDR2 is FQNNGV. Deletions cut 5 bases from V and 2 bases from J, with 16 bases between. In DNA, the CDR3 is TGTGCCAGCAGCCCCCACCAGGGCGGACCCTACGAGCAGTACTTC. As protein: CASSPHQGGPYEQYF.

This clone was counted between two and nine times. The CDR3 DNA is TGTGCCAGTAAGGACAGGGGGCCCACTGAAGCTTTCTTT. Translating gives CASKDRGPTEAFF. The chain recombines TRBV19 with TRBJ1-1; TRBD1 aligns across 11 bases. The V and J ends lost 7 bases and 4 bases, in that order; junction bases with no gene match: 2. This CDR3 is 13 amino acids long. Germline V lookup: CDR1 LNHDA, CDR2 SQIVND (reference sequence).

As concerns this clone: One end of the junction fails to match germline, which may point to a read error. CDR3 region: CASSVGGYTGELFF. The CDR3, as DNA: TGTGCCAGCAGCGTAGGTGGCTACACGGGGGAGCTGTTTTTT. This rearrangement joins TRBV9 to TRBJ2-2; D remains ambiguous. The CDR3 covers 14 residues. Germline-derived CDR1 and CDR2 are SGDLS and YYNGEE.

This clone was detected a few times. This sequence joins TRBV7-9 and TRBJ1-4; perhaps TRBD1 as D (5 bases). This CDR3 is built from 14 residues. Germline V gene data show CDR1 as SEHNR and CDR2 as FQNEAQ (reference sequence). V lost 6 bases to trimming and J lost 4 bases, with 12 bases between them. CDR3 nucleotides: TGTGCCAGCAGAGCATCAGGGATTAATGAAAAACTGTTTTTT. Its protein is CASRASGINEKLFF.